Below, 26 T cell receptor beta chains from the same sample are listed, as sequenced in a study of human thymus T cells. Clones were read by immunoSEQ multiplex PCR, and TCRdb kept only the in-frame ones, dropping some. The table shows fewer than 90,000 clones, with around 96% occurring only once. Resections obtained during corrective heart surgery supplied the thymus tissue. The specimen sequenced was thymus tissue. These receptors came from a boy under two years old with a congenital heart defect but otherwise immunologically healthy.

This chain joins TRBV27 and TRBJ2-5; D may match TRBD1 or TRBD2 (6 bases each). Germline V gene lookup returns CDR1 MNHEY and CDR2 SMNVEV (reference sequence). V lost 11 bases and J lost 2, with 12 bases in between. The CDR3 spans 12 residues. CDR3 in amino acids: CAGGTNQETQYF. CDR3 DNA sequence: TGTGCCGGGGGGACAAATCAAGAGACCCAGTACTTC.

This chain connects TRBV12-5 to TRBJ2-5, with 9 bases matching TRBD2. The CDR3 is 17 residues long. V lost 0 bases to trimming and J lost 2 bases; unmatched junction nucleotides: 7. Per germline, CDR1 LGHNT and CDR2 FRNRAP. CDR3 region: CASGLVPGAGGQETQYF. Here the CDR3 DNA reads TGTGCTAGTGGTTTGGTACCAGGGGCGGGAGGGCAAGAGACCCAGTACTTC.

The chain joins TRBV7-9 to TRBJ2-1, with 11 bases that match TRBD1. This CDR3 is built from 16 residues. Germline lookup yields CDR1 SEHNR and CDR2 FQNEAQ (reference sequence). V shed 5 bases and J 14 bases; nucleotides not matched to a gene: 17. The CDR3 spells CASSTPGRGQGGRKFF. The CDR3 nucleotides are TGTGCCAGCAGCACACCCGGAAGGGGACAGGGGGGGAGGAAGTTCTTC. Using reference TRBV7-9 and TRBJ2-1 for the parts outside the CDR3, the full variable domain is DTGVSQNPRHKITKRGQNVTFRCDPISEHNRLYWYRQTLGQGPEFLTYFQNEAQLEKSRLLSDRFSAERPKGSFSTLEIQRTEQGDSAMYLCASSTPGRGQGGRKFFGPGTRLTVL.

The genes are TRBV27 and TRBJ2-3; 14 bases agree with TRBD2. Germline loops: CDR1 MNHEY, CDR2 SMNVEV (reference sequence). CDR3 size: 17 residues. Trimming cost V 6 bases and J 6 bases; bases outside gene matches: 11. The CDR3 reads CASRPFPGLAGADTQYF. The CDR3, as DNA: TGTGCCAGCAGGCCGTTTCCGGGACTAGCGGGAGCGGATACGCAGTATTTT.

With regard to this clone: Germline and junction disagree at one end, which may indicate a read error. This chain joins TRBV14 and TRBJ2-7; possibly TRBD2 for D (6 bases). Germline CDR1 SGHDN, CDR2 FVKESK. The CDR3 runs to 16 residues. The CDR3 DNA sequence: TGTGCCAGCAGCCAAGAAAGGAGGGAATCCCTTCATGGTCATGAGTTC. It translates to CASSQERRESLHGHEF.

This chain uses TRBV10-3 with TRBJ2-1; D could derive from TRBD1 or TRBD2 (6 bases each). Germline CDR1 reads ENHRY; CDR2 reads SYGVKD. CDR3 length: 14 residues. Trimming took 10 bases from V and 12 from J, leaving 25 bases between them. DNA for the CDR3: TGTGCCACATTACAGGGCCCGGGGGATTCGGGGCAGTTCTTC. This codes for CATLQGPGDSGQFF.

The V gene is TRBV2, the J gene TRBJ2-1, with 10 bases identical to TRBD2. The CDR3 sequence is 14 residues long. Germline trimming cut 9 bases from V and 0 bases from J; bases unmatched to any gene: 2. Germline lookup yields CDR1 SNHLY and CDR2 FYNNEI. As DNA, the CDR3 is TGTGCCAGTAGCGGGGGGAGCTCCTACAATGAGCAGTTCTTC. Protein product: CASSGGSSYNEQFF.

The gene calls are TRBV11-1 and TRBJ2-2; weak D call: TRBD2 (5 bases). This CDR3 is built from 18 residues. V dropped 6 bases and J dropped 3 bases, with 23 bases sitting between them. CDR1 and CDR2 (germline): SGHAT, FQDESV (reference sequence). CDR3 DNA: TGTGCCAGCAGTTCATTAAGTGGAGGAGCTACGGACACCGGGGAGCTGTTTTTT. Protein product: CASSSLSGGATDTGELFF.

The table lists this clone with a count of one. The chain employs TRBV5-5 and TRBJ2-7, with 10 bases identical to TRBD1. V trimming: 3 bases; J trimming: 5 bases; junction bases outside the gene matches: 5. This CDR3 spans 14 amino acids. In germline, CDR1 is SGHKS, CDR2 YYEKEE (reference sequence). CDR3 protein: CASSYPGQGNEQYF. In DNA form, the CDR3 reads TGTGCCAGCAGCTATCCGGGACAGGGGAACGAGCAGTACTTC.

Of note for this clone: One end of the junction is discordant with germline, which a read error may explain. This specimen includes other DNA sequences encoding the same CDR3. This chain uses TRBV5-1 with TRBJ2-5; 9 nucleotides match TRBD2. Per germline, CDR1 SGHRS and CDR2 YFSETQ. This CDR3 spans 14 amino acids. The CDR3 DNA is TGTGCCAGCCGGACTAGCGCGATCCAAGAGACCCAGTACTTC. Residues: CASRTSAIQETQYF.

The chain has TRBV11-2 and TRBJ1-4; the D gene is possibly TRBD1 (6 bases). This CDR3 comprises 17 residues. The ends were cut back, 2 bases at V and 7 bases at J, with 20 bases in the middle. Germline CDR1 reads SGHAT; CDR2 reads FQNNGV. CDR3 protein: CASSLRDISLPPEKLFF. As DNA, the CDR3 is TGTGCCAGCAGCTTAAGGGACATCTCACTTCCTCCTGAAAAACTGTTTTTT.

The chain has TRBV7-9 and TRBJ1-1; D perhaps matches TRBD1 (6 bases). CDR1 is SEHNR and CDR2 is FQNEAQ in the germline V gene (reference sequence). This CDR3 comprises 12 residues. Between the trimmed V and J ends, which lost 6 bases and 4 bases, there was a span of 9 bases. CDR3 bases: TGTGCCAGCAGGGGGGGCGTCACTGAAGCTTTCTTT. It yields the protein CASRGGVTEAFF.

The V and J genes are TRBV27 and TRBJ2-5; 9 bases are a match to TRBD2. V was clipped by 6 bases and J by 3 bases; unmatched bases: 8. This CDR3 region has 15 residues. CDR1 is MNHEY, CDR2 SMNVEV, per germline (reference sequence). The CDR3 sequence is CASRRAGGVKETQYF. The CDR3 DNA follows: TGTGCCAGCAGGCGCGCGGGGGGGGTGAAAGAGACCCAGTACTTC.

The chain links TRBV5-8 to TRBJ1-5; a possible D gene is TRBD1 (5 bases). This CDR3 is built from 16 residues. Deletions cut 4 bases from V and 5 bases from J, with 19 bases between. Germline-derived CDR1 and CDR2 are SGHTS and YDEGEE. CDR3 protein: CASSAETVRRDQPQHF. The DNA of the CDR3 is TGTGCCAGCAGCGCGGAGACAGTCCGTCGGGATCAGCCCCAGCATTTT.

V gene TRBV27 combines with J gene TRBJ2-3, with TRBD2 as a possible D gene (5 bases). The germline V and J ends were trimmed by 4 bases and 2 bases, with 13 bases remaining between them. The CDR3 is 15 residues long. Germline V gene lookup returns CDR1 MNHEY and CDR2 SMNVEV (reference sequence). The CDR3 DNA follows: TGTGCCAGCAGTTCCATACGGGATCACACAGATACGCAGTATTTT. This translates into CASSSIRDHTDTQYF.

CDR3 DNA sequence: TGCGCCAGCAGCTCCGGGACGACCGGGACTAGCGGGAGGGCCGGGACCCAGTACTTC. It yields the protein CASSSGTTGTSGRAGTQYF. The genes are TRBV5-1 and TRBJ2-5; 16 nucleotides agree with TRBD2. The CDR3 covers 19 residues. V lost 3 bases to trimming and J lost 7 bases; unmatched junction nucleotides: 15. CDR1 is SGHRS and CDR2 is YFSETQ in the germline V gene.

The DNA for the CDR3 is TGTGCCAGCAGCTTAGGTATCCAACAGGGGGCCGGGAACACTGAAGCTTTCTTT. As protein: CASSLGIQQGAGNTEAFF. The chain is built from TRBV11-2 and TRBJ1-1; 9 nucleotides align to TRBD1. Trimming removed 1 base from V and 1 base from J; junction bases left unmatched: 10. CDR1 SGHAT and CDR2 FQNNGV come from the germline V gene. This CDR3 spans 18 amino acids.

V usage is TRBV5-1 and J usage is TRBJ2-2, with TRBD2 matching 13 bases. J was trimmed by 8 bases and V by 3 bases; bases with no gene match: 16. Germline values: CDR1 SGHRS, CDR2 YFSETQ. The CDR3 loop spans 19 amino acids. The CDR3 reads CASSYPGLAGTMQAGELFF. In DNA form, the CDR3 reads TGCGCCAGCAGCTACCCGGGACTAGCGGGAACTATGCAGGCAGGGGAGCTGTTTTTT.

The chain employs TRBV14 and TRBJ2-1, with D maybe TRBD1 (6 bases). V was pared by 1 base and J by 2 bases, with 15 bases between. The germline V gene has CDR1 SGHDN and CDR2 FVKESK. The CDR3 runs to 17 residues. The CDR3 coding sequence is TGTGCCAGCAGCCAAGTTCGTCAGGGGATAACCTACAATGAGCAGTTCTTC. It codes for CASSQVRQGITYNEQFF.

The chain carries TRBV4-1 and TRBJ2-2; 8 nucleotides agree with TRBD1. This CDR3 is built from 17 residues. V lost 5 bases and J lost 7; bases outside the gene matches: 15. Germline-derived CDR1 and CDR2 are MGHRA and YSYEKL. The CDR3 DNA reads as TGCGCCAGCAGCTCACCCTGGACAGGGCAGGCCCACGGGGAGCTGTTTTTT. It specifies CASSSPWTGQAHGELFF.

The chain employs TRBV28 and TRBJ2-7; 8 bases match TRBD1. V was pared by 1 base and J by 4 bases, with 6 bases of the junction left unmatched. Germline loops: CDR1 MDHEN, CDR2 SYDVKM. This CDR3 is built from 15 residues. Written as DNA, the CDR3 is TGTGCCAGCAGTTTATTGGACAGGGCACCTTACGAGCAGTACTTC. Protein product: CASSLLDRAPYEQYF.

V usage is TRBV11-2 and J usage is TRBJ1-2; a weak D match, TRBD1 (6 bases). The CDR3 extends over 15 amino acids. Trimming removed 0 bases from V and 4 bases from J, with 12 bases in between. Germline-derived CDR1 and CDR2 are SGHAT and FQNNGV. The CDR3: CASSLDRGRCYGYTF. CDR3 in DNA: TGTGCCAGCAGCTTAGACAGGGGAAGATGCTATGGCTACACCTTC. Supplemented by reference TRBV11-2 and TRBJ1-2, the full variable domain reads EAGVAQSPRYKIIEKRQSVAFWCNPISGHATLYWYQQILGQGPKLLIQFQNNGVVDDSQLPKDRFSAERLKGVDSTLKIQPAKLEDSAVYLCASSLDRGRCYGYTFGSGTRLTVV.

This chain connects TRBV30 to TRBJ1-1, with a tentative D call TRBD1 (5 bases). Trimming removed 1 base at V and 2 bases at J, with 11 bases between. The CDR3 spans 14 residues. CDR1 and CDR2 (germline): GTSNPN, SVGIG (reference sequence). CDR3 amino acids: CAWSDRGENTEAFF. The CDR3 bases are TGTGCCTGGAGTGACCGAGGGGAAAACACTGAAGCTTTCTTT.

V usage is TRBV7-2 and J usage is TRBJ1-5; D gene uncertain. CDR1 and CDR2 (germline): SGHTA, FQGNSA. Trimming removed 3 bases at V and 9 bases at J, with 9 bases between. CDR3 size: 12 residues. The CDR3 coding sequence is TGTGCCAGCAGCTTGGACCTTGGGCCCCAGCATTTT. It encodes CASSLDLGPQHF.

The chain links TRBV23-1 to TRBJ2-1, with 12 bases fitting TRBD1. TRBV23-1 is identified as an open reading frame with a role that is uncertain. V was clipped by 7 bases and J by 6 bases; unmatched bases: 7. The CDR3 totals 15 residues. CDR3 bases: TGCGCCAGCAATTCGGGACAGGGGGCATTCAATGAGCAGTTCTTC. Translation: CASNSGQGAFNEQFF.

The chain uses TRBV28 and TRBJ1-4; tentatively, D is TRBD1 (5 bases). The length of the CDR3 is 18 residues. Germline CDR1 is MDHEN and CDR2 is SYDVKM. V lost 6 bases and J 7 bases, leaving 27 bases between the germline ends. The chain's CDR3 is CASRTNPGEVGESEKLFF. Written as DNA, the CDR3 is TGTGCCAGCAGAACCAATCCCGGGGAAGTGGGGGAGAGTGAAAAACTGTTTTTT.